The rows below give T cell receptor beta chains drawn from one sample of a study of T-cell reconstitution after alpha-beta-depleted transplantation in children. TCRdb used MiXCR to reprocess the PCR reads, holding one entry per CDR3 protein. The table shows around 370,000 distinct CDR3 sequences, with about 9.3% occurring only once. The source was PBMCs from the stem cell graft donor, collected from the stem cell graft. These receptors originate from a human donor who donated a stem cell graft to a child with acute lymphoblastic leukemia. Both conserved end residues are part of each CDR3. D genes are given only for firm matches. For some rows the clone size is stated as once, few or many, or as a class when expanded; others skip it.

clone size | J gene | D gene | V gene | CDR3 protein | CDR3 DNA
many | TRBJ1-5 | TRBD1 | TRBV7-9 | CASSLGTGNQPQHF | TGTGCCAGCAGTTTGGGGACAGGGAATCAGCCCCAGCATTTT
. | TRBJ2-3 | . | TRBV27 | CASSSWRSTDTQYF | TGTGCCAGCAGCAGCTGGCGGTCCACAGATACGCAGTATTTT
few | TRBJ2-1 | . | TRBV7-9 | CASSLALSYNEQFF | TGTGCCAGCAGCTTAGCGCTGTCCTACAATGAGCAGTTCTTC
. | TRBJ2-7 | . | TRBV7-3 | CASSGSATGEQYF | TGTGCCAGTTCGGGATCCGCGACAGGCGAGCAGTACTTC
few | TRBJ2-7 | TRBD1 | TRBV7-2 | CASSFGPDRGYEYEQYF | TGTGCCAGCAGCTTTGGTCCCGACAGGGGCTATGAATACGAGCAGTACTTC
few | TRBJ2-3 | . | TRBV24-1 | CATSDAREADTQYF | TGTGCCACCAGTGATGCCCGGGAAGCAGATACGCAGTATTTT
many | TRBJ2-5 | TRBD2 | TRBV28 | CASSLLAGGEETQYF | TGTGCCAGCAGTTTACTAGCGGGAGGAGAAGAGACCCAGTACTTC
. | TRBJ2-2 | . | TRBV5-1 | CASSLDRVNTGELFF | TGCGCCAGCAGCTTGGACAGGGTAAACACCGGGGAGCTGTTTTTT
many | TRBJ2-3 | . | TRBV4-2 | CASRELTDTQYF | TGTGCCAGCAGGGAGTTAACAGATACGCAGTATTTT
few | TRBJ1-3 | TRBD1 | TRBV7-9 | CASSFIGGLGGNTIYF | TGTGCCAGCAGCTTTATAGGGGGCCTCGGTGGAAACACCATATATTTT
few | TRBJ1-5 | . | TRBV27 | CASSTGRSNQPQHF | TGTGCCAGCAGTACAGGGAGGAGCAATCAGCCCCAGCATTTT
many | TRBJ2-7 | TRBD1 | TRBV28 | CASLDRGDEQYF | TGTGCCAGCCTGGACAGGGGAGACGAGCAGTACTTC
. | TRBJ1-6 | . | TRBV12-3/TRBV12-4 | CASSWTYNSPLHF | TGTGCCAGCAGTTGGACTTATAATTCACCCCTCCACTTT
few | TRBJ2-1 | . | TRBV7-8 | CASSLHLLAIAEQFF | TGTGCCAGCAGCTTACATCTTCTAGCAATCGCTGAGCAGTTCTTC
many | TRBJ2-2 | TRBD2 | TRBV7-9 | CASSRLAANTGELFF | TGTGCCAGCAGCCGACTAGCGGCGAACACCGGGGAGCTGTTTTTT
. | TRBJ1-6 | . | TRBV6-5 | CAGSSDILDSPLHF | TGTGCCGGCAGTTCGGACATTTTGGATTCACCCCTCCACTTT
. | TRBJ2-3 | TRBD2 | TRBV20-1 | CSAETSTNEADTQYF | TGCAGTGCAGAGACTAGCACCAACGAGGCAGATACGCAGTATTTT
. | TRBJ2-7 | . | TRBV3-1 | CASSQATGVLYEQYF | TGTGCCAGCAGCCAGGCCACTGGGGTACTCTACGAGCAGTACTTC
. | TRBJ1-1 | . | TRBV28 | CASSFTVVNTEAFF | TGTGCCAGCAGTTTTACGGTCGTGAACACTGAAGCTTTCTTT
many | TRBJ2-3 | . | TRBV20-1 | CSARQTDTQYF | TGCAGTGCTAGACAAACGGATACGCAGTATTTT
. | TRBJ2-1 | TRBD1 | TRBV10-3 | CAISSTDRGLINEQFF | TGTGCCATCAGTTCTACGGACAGGGGGCTTATCAATGAGCAGTTCTTC
few | TRBJ2-1 | . | TRBV11-2 | CASSSKGGSSYNEQFF | TGTGCCAGCAGCTCGAAGGGGGGAAGCTCCTACAATGAGCAGTTCTTC
. | TRBJ2-3 | . | TRBV11-2 | CASSLVTISPGTQYF | TGTGCCAGCAGCTTAGTTACCATAAGCCCGGGTACGCAGTATTTT
few | TRBJ2-7 | TRBD1 | TRBV7-9 | CASTKTGVGDYEQYF | TGTGCCAGCACCAAGACAGGGGTGGGAGACTACGAGCAGTACTTC
few | TRBJ2-1 | . | TRBV28 | CASSWAGLNDEQFF | TGTGCCAGCAGTTGGGCAGGGCTCAATGATGAGCAGTTCTTC
. | TRBJ2-7 | . | TRBV2 | CASSEWGYEQYF | TGTGCCAGCAGTGAATGGGGCTACGAGCAGTACTTC
many | TRBJ1-2 | . | TRBV9 | CASSVEANYGYTF | TGTGCCAGCAGCGTAGAAGCGAACTATGGCTACACCTTC
many | TRBJ2-7 | . | TRBV11-3 | CASSRRDSYEQYF | TGTGCCAGCAGCAGACGGGATTCCTACGAGCAGTACTTC
. | TRBJ2-1 | . | TRBV7-2 | CASSLGDFRSYNEQFF | TGTGCCAGCAGCTTAGGGGACTTTCGCTCCTACAATGAGCAGTTCTTC
. | TRBJ2-1 | TRBD1 | TRBV5-5 | CASSFLLSDRDYRNEQFF | TGTGCCAGCAGCTTTCTCCTCTCCGACAGGGATTACAGGAATGAGCAGTTCTTC
few | TRBJ1-1 | . | TRBV20-1 | CSAKPQYTEAFF | TGCAGTGCCAAGCCACAGTATACTGAAGCTTTCTTT
. | TRBJ2-7 | . | TRBV30 | CALESRTVYEQYF | TGTGCCTTGGAATCGCGGACAGTCTACGAGCAGTACTTC
few | TRBJ2-5 | . | TRBV6-5 | CASSYGGLGTQYF | TGTGCCAGCAGTTATGGCGGCCTCGGGACCCAGTACTTC
few | TRBJ2-7 | . | TRBV28 | CASSLVGRPTYEQYF | TGTGCCAGCAGTTTGGTCGGAAGACCTACCTACGAGCAGTACTTC
. | TRBJ2-2 | . | TRBV7-2 | CASSRDRGELFF | TGTGCCAGCAGTCGCGACAGGGGGGAGCTGTTTTTT
. | TRBJ2-4 | . | TRBV28 | CASSLYRTVGGIQYF | TGTGCCAGCAGTTTATATCGGACGGTGGGGGGCATTCAGTACTTC
. | TRBJ2-1 | . | TRBV11-1 | CASSLPRDGEQFF | TGTGCCAGCAGCTTACCAAGGGATGGGGAGCAGTTCTTC
few | TRBJ1-3 | . | TRBV7-9 | CASSPPLDTSGNTIYF | TGTGCCAGCAGCCCCCCCCTCGACACCTCTGGAAACACCATATATTTT
many | TRBJ2-5 | TRBD2 | TRBV9 | CASSVAIGTSGRETQYF | TGTGCCAGCAGCGTAGCTATTGGGACTAGCGGGAGAGAGACCCAGTACTTC
. | TRBJ2-1 | TRBD2 | TRBV28 | CASLSGGSLEQFF | TGTGCCAGCCTGTCGGGGGGGAGTCTTGAGCAGTTCTTC
. | TRBJ2-2 | TRBD1 | TRBV7-9 | CASSLLDRGTGELFF | TGTGCCAGCAGCTTATTGGACAGGGGCACCGGGGAGCTGTTTTTT
few | TRBJ2-1 | . | TRBV5-6 | CASSLPGHEQFF | TGTGCCAGCAGCTTGCCCGGGCACGAGCAGTTCTTC
. | TRBJ2-7 | . | TRBV14 | CASSTHWGVEQYF | TGTGCCAGCAGCACTCACTGGGGGGTGGAGCAGTACTTC
many | TRBJ2-3 | . | TRBV7-9 | CASSLAGTQYF | TGTGCCAGCAGCTTGGCTGGTACGCAGTATTTT
many | TRBJ2-3 | TRBD2 | TRBV29-1 | CSVASGTSTDTQYF | TGCAGCGTGGCTAGCGGGACTAGCACAGATACGCAGTATTTT
many | TRBJ2-7 | TRBD1 | TRBV7-6 | CASSWSRDRSSYEQYF | TGTGCCAGCAGCTGGAGCCGGGACAGGTCTTCCTACGAGCAGTACTTC
few | TRBJ1-1 | . | TRBV5-1 | CASSLATYGFTEAFF | TGCGCCAGCAGCTTGGCCACGTACGGGTTTACTGAAGCTTTCTTT
few | TRBJ1-1 | . | TRBV20-1 | CSAGVENTEAFF | TGCAGTGCTGGGGTGGAGAACACTGAAGCTTTCTTT
many | TRBJ2-1 | TRBD2 | TRBV6-2/TRBV6-3 | CASSTISGTEQFF | TGTGCCAGCAGTACAATTAGCGGGACTGAGCAGTTCTTC
few | TRBJ2-7 | . | TRBV15 | CATSRDRSYEQYF | TGTGCCACCAGCAGAGATCGGAGCTACGAGCAGTACTTC
. | TRBJ2-2 | TRBD1 | TRBV4-1 | CASSLSGTGAGELFF | TGCGCCAGCAGCCTTTCCGGGACAGGGGCCGGGGAGCTGTTTTTT
. | TRBJ2-7 | . | TRBV27 | CASSSVTGLVYEQYF | TGTGCCAGCAGTTCAGTAACAGGGTTAGTCTACGAGCAGTACTTC
few | TRBJ1-1 | . | TRBV20-1 | CSARDGGKPRTEAFF | TGCAGTGCTAGAGATGGTGGGAAGCCGCGGACTGAAGCTTTCTTT
. | TRBJ2-1 | TRBD2 | TRBV14 | CASSLLAGKPPNEQFF | TGTGCCAGCAGCCTGCTAGCGGGGAAACCCCCCAATGAGCAGTTCTTC
many | TRBJ1-4 | . | TRBV10-3 | CATAPGILGEKLFF | TGTGCCACAGCCCCAGGGATTCTTGGTGAAAAACTGTTTTTT
. | TRBJ2-1 | . | TRBV11-3 | CASSLESGGLRDDEQFF | TGTGCCAGCAGCTTAGAATCTGGGGGTTTGAGGGATGATGAGCAGTTCTTC
few | TRBJ2-2 | TRBD2 | TRBV29-1 | CSVEREGRDTGELFF | TGCAGCGTTGAGCGGGAGGGCCGGGATACCGGGGAGCTGTTTTTT
many | TRBJ2-7 | . | TRBV10-2 | CASSEPTILAYEQYF | TGCGCCAGCAGTGAGCCCACAATACTAGCCTACGAGCAGTACTTC
few | TRBJ2-7 | TRBD1 | TRBV4-3 | CASSQSTGRNEQYF | TGCGCCAGCAGCCAGTCGACAGGGAGAAACGAGCAGTACTTC